This is a list of T cell receptor beta chains from one sample in a study of blood T cell repertoires in COVID-19. Method: immunoSEQ multiplex PCR; TCRdb's copy keeps in-frame clones and lacks some. The sample includes 150,000 to 200,000 clones, around nine tenths of them seen just once. Sequenced input: peripheral blood. These receptors originate from a man between 60 and 75 years old with COVID-19, enrolled during active disease. Each CDR3 is given with its conserved first and last residue. The D gene is left open where the match is weak. The size entry is marked missing in some rows and otherwise reads once, few, many or a size class.

D,size,V,J,CDR3,DNA
TRBD1,-,TRBV14,TRBJ1-6,CASSRRTGLNSPLHF,TGTGCCAGCAGCCGCCGGACAGGTCTTAATTCACCCCTCCACTTT
TRBD2,-,TRBV18,TRBJ2-7,CASSPSGGDYYEQYF,TGTGCCAGCTCACCAAGCGGGGGGGATTACTACGAGCAGTACTTC
-,-,TRBV7-9,TRBJ1-2,CASSSGVRGRTNYGYTF,TGTGCCAGCAGCTCTGGGGTGAGAGGGCGCACTAACTATGGCTACACCTTC
TRBD2,-,TRBV5-4,TRBJ2-1,CASRISGGIYNEQFF,TGTGCCAGCAGGATTAGCGGGGGTATCTACAATGAGCAGTTCTTC
-,-,TRBV7-7,TRBJ2-1,CASSLYGEYNEQFF,TGTGCTAGCAGCTTATACGGAGAATACAATGAGCAGTTCTTC
-,-,TRBV9,TRBJ2-3,CASSAHMGSTDTQYF,TGTGCCAGCAGCGCCCATATGGGCAGCACAGATACGCAGTATTTT
TRBD2,-,TRBV9,TRBJ2-2,CASRPAGGFTGELFF,TGTGCCAGCCGTCCTGCGGGGGGTTTCACCGGGGAGCTGTTTTTT
-,-,TRBV6-5,TRBJ1-5,CASSDGGSNQPQHF,TGTGCCAGCTCGGACGGAGGTAGCAATCAGCCCCAGCATTTT
TRBD1,-,TRBV30,TRBJ1-5,CAWGGGQLNQPQHF,TGTGCCTGGGGAGGGGGACAGCTCAATCAGCCCCAGCATTTT
-,-,TRBV7-3,TRBJ2-2,CASSLTRNTGELFF,TGTGCCAGCAGCTTAACTAGGAACACCGGGGAGCTGTTTTTT
-,-,TRBV11-2,TRBJ1-2,CASSPNNYGYTF,TGTGCCAGCAGCCCTAATAACTATGGCTACACCTTC
-,-,TRBV19,TRBJ2-5,CASSIFGSWETQYF,TGTGCCAGTAGTATTTTCGGGTCCTGGGAGACCCAGTACTTC
-,-,TRBV27,TRBJ1-1,CASNQGSVGEAFF,TGTGCCAGCAACCAGGGGAGCGTTGGTGAAGCTTTCTTT
TRBD1,-,TRBV6-6,TRBJ1-2,CASSTTGGGYGYTF,TGTGCCAGCAGTACGACAGGGGGCGGCTATGGCTACACCTTC
TRBD2,-,TRBV18,TRBJ2-1,CASSPLSGRSYNEQFF,TGTGCCAGCTCACCTCTGAGCGGGAGATCCTACAATGAGCAGTTCTTC
TRBD1,-,TRBV7-3,TRBJ1-1,CASSFEGTAGTEAFF,TGTGCCAGCAGCTTTGAGGGGACAGCGGGTACTGAAGCTTTCTTT
-,-,TRBV7-2,TRBJ1-3,CASRQIGAGNTIYF,TGTGCCAGCAGGCAAATTGGAGCTGGAAACACCATATATTTT
TRBD1,few,TRBV7-2,TRBJ2-4,CASSLAGGLAKNIQYF,TGTGCCAGCAGCTTAGCAGGGGGCTTAGCCAAAAACATTCAGTACTTC
-,-,TRBV6-5,TRBJ2-1,CASSYYTGTGNEQFF,TGTGCCAGCAGTTACTACACAGGGACCGGCAATGAGCAGTTCTTC
TRBD2,-,TRBV7-9,TRBJ2-5,CASSLALAGLETQYF,TGTGCCAGCAGCTTAGCGCTAGCGGGGTTGGAGACCCAGTACTTC
TRBD1,-,TRBV18,TRBJ1-4,CASSPARQGPNEKLFF,TGTGCCAGCTCACCAGCACGACAGGGCCCAAATGAAAAACTGTTTTTT
TRBD2,-,TRBV10-3,TRBJ2-3,CAIRLARSTDTQYF,TGTGCCATCAGACTAGCGAGAAGCACAGATACGCAGTATTTT
TRBD2,-,TRBV7-2,TRBJ2-3,CASSPTSGSRDTQYF,TGTGCCAGCAGCCCGACTAGCGGGAGTAGAGATACGCAGTATTTT